Sequencing of this T cell receptor (beta chain) was carried out in a study of beta chain features in type 1 diabetes. Regarding the study as a whole: Patients' naive, central memory and regulatory TCRB repertoires appeared more alike than those of healthy donors. Moderate yet significant TCRB CDR3 shortening was seen in Type 1 diabetes patients in all four CD4+ subsets.

CDR3 length: 14 residues. Germline V CDR1 and CDR2: MGHRA, YSYEKL. Losses at the gene ends were 4 bases for V and 4 bases for J; bases not matched to a gene: 5. The study reverse transcribed the entire isolated RNA, so it sequenced expressed TCRB transcripts. Generated by immunoSEQ multiplex PCR, the TCRdb table keeps only in-frame clones and is missing some. The sample holds about 70,000 clones, around 49% seen once. The sample holds a few counts of this clone. Its antigen is undetermined. Each of the CD4+ naive, central memory, regulatory and stem cell-like memory populations was sorted via CD45RO/CCR7/CD25/CD127/CD95/CD27.

The specimen sequenced was central memory CD4+ T cells from blood. The receptor was derived from a man aged 25-45 years with type 1 diabetes. This chain connects TRBV4-1 to TRBJ2-3; TRBD1 matches 7 bases. The CDR3 loop reads CASSLRQGPDTQYF. CDR3 DNA sequence: TGCGCCAGCAGCCTCCGACAGGGCCCAGATACGCAGTATTTT.